This note documents a single T cell receptor (beta chain) sequence. Healthy Caucasians from Russia aged about 6 to 90 served as donors. These data originate in a study of blood T cells in healthy people across ages. The CDR3 length is 15 residues. Unmatched junction bases numbered 5, after V lost 5 bases and J lost 3 bases. Germline V lookup: CDR1 MNHEY, CDR2 SVGAGI. Sample-barcoded 5' priming and a J-beta primer mix drove a second PCR of roughly 7 to 11 cycles. The template-switch adaptor was a 5' adaptor with 12 random nucleotides. It tagged each cDNA molecule. Any given sample supplied a minimum of 3 million CDR3-containing paired-end reads. MiXCR, run by TCRdb on the 5' RACE reads, gives a single entry per CDR3 protein. The repertoire consists of more than 650,000 distinct CDR3 sequences, with roughly 24% occurring once and the leading ten covering about 3%. These data were also filed under a second study, of T cells of mothers and their children. That source notes: Each mother yielded more than 9 million TCR beta CDR3 reads. Each child yielded 2.5 million to 3 million reads.

This TCR was sampled from a boy aged 5-17 years in good health. The source material was blood. The V gene is TRBV6-5, the J gene TRBJ1-4, with TRBD1 matching over 8 bases. CDR3 region: CASSPGQGSNEKLFF. CDR3 bases: TGTGCCAGCAGTCCCGGACAGGGCTCTAATGAAAAACTGTTTTTT.